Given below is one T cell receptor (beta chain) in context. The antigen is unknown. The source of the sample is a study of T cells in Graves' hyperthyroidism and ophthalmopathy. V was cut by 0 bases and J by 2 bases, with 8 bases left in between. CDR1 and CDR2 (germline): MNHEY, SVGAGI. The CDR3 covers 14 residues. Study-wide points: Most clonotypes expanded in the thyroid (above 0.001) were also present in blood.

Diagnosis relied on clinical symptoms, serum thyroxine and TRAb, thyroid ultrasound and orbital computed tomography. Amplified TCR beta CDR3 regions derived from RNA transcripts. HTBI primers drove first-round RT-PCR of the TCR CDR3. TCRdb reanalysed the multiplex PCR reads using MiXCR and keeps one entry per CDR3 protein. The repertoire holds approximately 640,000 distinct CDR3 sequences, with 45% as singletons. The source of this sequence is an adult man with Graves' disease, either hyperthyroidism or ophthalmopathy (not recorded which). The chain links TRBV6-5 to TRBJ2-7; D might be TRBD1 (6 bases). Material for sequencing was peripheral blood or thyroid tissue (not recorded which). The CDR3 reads CASSYSTGPYEQYF. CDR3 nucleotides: TGTGCCAGCAGTTACTCGACAGGTCCCTACGAGCAGTACTTC.